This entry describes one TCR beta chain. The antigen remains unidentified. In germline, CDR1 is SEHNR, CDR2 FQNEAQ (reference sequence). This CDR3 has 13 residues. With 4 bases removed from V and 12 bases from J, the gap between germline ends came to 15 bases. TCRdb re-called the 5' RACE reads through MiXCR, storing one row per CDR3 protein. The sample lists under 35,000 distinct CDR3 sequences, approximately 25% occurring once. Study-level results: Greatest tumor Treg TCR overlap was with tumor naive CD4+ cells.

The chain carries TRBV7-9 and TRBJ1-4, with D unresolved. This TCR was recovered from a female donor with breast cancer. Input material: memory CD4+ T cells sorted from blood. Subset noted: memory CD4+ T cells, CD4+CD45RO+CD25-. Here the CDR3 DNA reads TGTGCCAGCAGCTCCTCGACGGAAGAAGAACTGTTTTTT. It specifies CASSSSTEEELFF.